This is a list of T cell receptor beta chains from one sample in a study of blood T cells in healthy people across ages. TCRdb re-called the 5' RACE reads through MiXCR, storing one row per CDR3 protein. Of hundreds of thousands of distinct CDR3 sequences listed, roughly 41% are singletons. Specimen: blood. These receptors all stem from a man at least 80 years old in good health. CDR3s include the opening cysteine and the closing phenylalanine or tryptophan. The D gene is left open where the match is weak. Rows may omit the clone size; those that give it use once, few, many or a size class.

abundance: few
j_gene: TRBJ2-1
v_gene: TRBV20-1
d_gene: TRBD2
CDR3aa: CSASRRGSGVDEQFF
CDR3nt: TGCAGTGCTAGCCGCCGGGGGAGCGGGGTCGATGAGCAGTTCTTC

abundance: few
j_gene: TRBJ2-1
v_gene: TRBV24-1
d_gene: TRBD2
CDR3aa: CATSGPGGEGEQFF
CDR3nt: TGTGCCACCAGTGGGCCGGGAGGGGAGGGTGAGCAGTTCTTC

abundance: NA
j_gene: TRBJ1-4
v_gene: TRBV15
d_gene: NA
CDR3aa: CATNRRTNEKLFF
CDR3nt: TGTGCCACCAACCGACGGACTAATGAAAAACTGTTTTTT

abundance: few
j_gene: TRBJ2-3
v_gene: TRBV6-4
d_gene: NA
CDR3aa: CASSAVGQSSTDTQYF
CDR3nt: TGTGCCAGCAGTGCTGTAGGACAGTCTAGCACAGATACGCAGTATTTT

abundance: few
j_gene: TRBJ2-5
v_gene: TRBV25-1
d_gene: NA
CDR3aa: CASANAGGQETQYF
CDR3nt: TGTGCCAGTGCCAATGCGGGCGGGCAAGAGACCCAGTACTTC

abundance: few
j_gene: TRBJ2-5
v_gene: TRBV11-3
d_gene: TRBD1
CDR3aa: CASSLGRNNRGETQYF
CDR3nt: TGTGCCAGCAGCTTAGGTCGGAATAACAGGGGAGAGACCCAGTACTTC

abundance: NA
j_gene: TRBJ2-3
v_gene: TRBV21-1
d_gene: NA
CDR3aa: CASSKTTGVTDTQYF
CDR3nt: TGTGCCAGCAGCAAAACGACGGGAGTTACAGATACGCAGTATTTT

abundance: NA
j_gene: TRBJ2-3
v_gene: TRBV2
d_gene: TRBD1
CDR3aa: CASRVQGVWTDTQYF
CDR3nt: TGTGCCAGCAGGGTCCAGGGGGTATGGACAGATACGCAGTATTTT

abundance: many
j_gene: TRBJ2-5
v_gene: TRBV9
d_gene: NA
CDR3aa: CASTYGPGKETQYF
CDR3nt: TGTGCCAGCACCTACGGGCCTGGCAAAGAGACCCAGTACTTC

abundance: NA
j_gene: TRBJ1-1
v_gene: TRBV20-1
d_gene: NA
CDR3aa: CSATGLSNTEAFF
CDR3nt: TGCAGTGCTACGGGACTGTCGAACACTGAAGCTTTCTTT

abundance: NA
j_gene: TRBJ1-2
v_gene: TRBV28
d_gene: NA
CDR3aa: CASSLADSFYGYTF
CDR3nt: TGTGCCAGCAGTTTGGCAGATTCCTTCTATGGCTACACCTTC

abundance: NA
j_gene: TRBJ1-6
v_gene: TRBV6-6
d_gene: TRBD1
CDR3aa: CASSNGQGQGNSPLHF
CDR3nt: TGTGCCAGCAGTAACGGACAGGGGCAAGGGAATTCACCCCTCCACTTT

abundance: few
j_gene: TRBJ1-1
v_gene: TRBV10-1
d_gene: NA
CDR3aa: CASSSRPNTEAFF
CDR3nt: TGCGCCAGCAGTTCCAGGCCGAACACTGAAGCTTTCTTT

abundance: NA
j_gene: TRBJ2-7
v_gene: TRBV7-9
d_gene: NA
CDR3aa: CASSLNGLRYEQYF
CDR3nt: TGTGCCAGCAGCTTAAACGGACTGAGGTACGAGCAGTACTTC

abundance: few
j_gene: TRBJ2-7
v_gene: TRBV4-1
d_gene: TRBD1
CDR3aa: CASSQASGTGASYEQYF
CDR3nt: TGCGCCAGCAGCCAAGCGTCCGGGACAGGGGCCTCCTACGAGCAGTACTTC

abundance: NA
j_gene: TRBJ2-5
v_gene: TRBV18
d_gene: NA
CDR3aa: CASSPTEETQYF
CDR3nt: TGTGCCAGCTCACCGACGGAAGAGACCCAGTACTTC

abundance: NA
j_gene: TRBJ1-6
v_gene: TRBV5-8
d_gene: NA
CDR3aa: CASSTGFGGGSPLHF
CDR3nt: TGTGCCAGCAGCACCGGATTTGGGGGCGGTTCACCCCTCCACTTT

abundance: once
j_gene: TRBJ1-2
v_gene: TRBV6-2/TRBV6-3
d_gene: NA
CDR3aa: CVSSSQGSYGYTF
CDR3nt: TGTGTCAGCAGTTCTCAGGGATCCTATGGCTACACCTTC

abundance: NA
j_gene: TRBJ2-2
v_gene: TRBV2
d_gene: TRBD2
CDR3aa: CASSFTSGGGGELFF
CDR3nt: TGTGCCAGCAGCTTCACTAGCGGGGGGGGCGGGGAGCTGTTTTTT

abundance: NA
j_gene: TRBJ1-2
v_gene: TRBV2
d_gene: TRBD1
CDR3aa: CASSLTGLLDYGYTF
CDR3nt: TGTGCCAGCAGTCTGACAGGGCTATTGGACTATGGCTACACCTTC

abundance: few
j_gene: TRBJ1-4
v_gene: TRBV15
d_gene: TRBD1
CDR3aa: CATSRQEQGNEKLFF
CDR3nt: TGTGCCACCAGCAGACAAGAACAGGGGAATGAAAAACTGTTTTTT

abundance: NA
j_gene: TRBJ2-5
v_gene: TRBV13
d_gene: TRBD2
CDR3aa: CASSPQGLADNEQYF
CDR3nt: TGTGCCAGCAGCCCCCAGGGACTAGCGGACAATGAGCAGTACTTC

abundance: few
j_gene: TRBJ2-7
v_gene: TRBV7-2
d_gene: NA
CDR3aa: CASSRSGRPYYEQYF
CDR3nt: TGTGCCAGCAGCCGTTCAGGGAGACCTTACTACGAGCAGTACTTC

abundance: few
j_gene: TRBJ2-1
v_gene: TRBV4-1
d_gene: TRBD2
CDR3aa: CASSHLAGKEREIEFF
CDR3nt: TGCGCCAGCAGCCACCTAGCGGGTAAAGAACGGGAAATTGAGTTCTTC

abundance: few
j_gene: TRBJ2-4
v_gene: TRBV5-1
d_gene: TRBD2
CDR3aa: CASSPGTSGSQNIQYF
CDR3nt: TGCGCCAGCAGCCCAGGGACTAGCGGGAGTCAAAACATTCAGTACTTC

abundance: many
j_gene: TRBJ2-5
v_gene: TRBV11-2
d_gene: TRBD1
CDR3aa: CASSGQGVETQYF
CDR3nt: TGTGCCAGCAGCGGACAGGGGGTAGAGACCCAGTACTTC

abundance: NA
j_gene: TRBJ2-1
v_gene: TRBV7-2
d_gene: NA
CDR3aa: CASSLALGINEQFF
CDR3nt: TGTGCCAGCAGCTTAGCGTTGGGCATAAATGAGCAGTTCTTC

abundance: few
j_gene: TRBJ2-3
v_gene: TRBV6-5
d_gene: NA
CDR3aa: CASSYSWASRTDTQYF
CDR3nt: TGTGCCAGCAGTTACTCGTGGGCCAGCCGCACAGATACGCAGTATTTT

abundance: NA
j_gene: TRBJ2-3
v_gene: TRBV6-2/TRBV6-3
d_gene: TRBD1
CDR3aa: CASSLGTGHSTDTQYF
CDR3nt: TGTGCCAGCAGTCTCGGGACAGGACATAGCACAGATACGCAGTATTTT

abundance: many
j_gene: TRBJ2-1
v_gene: TRBV29-1
d_gene: NA
CDR3aa: CSVEVAVEQFF
CDR3nt: TGCAGCGTTGAAGTAGCAGTTGAGCAGTTCTTC

abundance: many
j_gene: TRBJ2-3
v_gene: TRBV11-2
d_gene: TRBD2
CDR3aa: CASSPAAGDMDTQYF
CDR3nt: TGTGCCAGCAGCCCCGCTGCGGGAGATATGGATACGCAGTATTTT

abundance: NA
j_gene: TRBJ1-1
v_gene: TRBV25-1
d_gene: NA
CDR3aa: CASSETGFYTEAFF
CDR3nt: TGTGCCAGCAGTGAAACAGGCTTCTACACTGAAGCTTTCTTT

abundance: many
j_gene: TRBJ2-3
v_gene: TRBV29-1
d_gene: NA
CDR3aa: CSVVPGGHHTDTQYF
CDR3nt: TGCAGCGTTGTTCCCGGGGGTCATCACACAGATACGCAGTATTTT

abundance: NA
j_gene: TRBJ1-1
v_gene: TRBV12-3/TRBV12-4
d_gene: NA
CDR3aa: CASSLRRINTEAFF
CDR3nt: TGTGCCAGCAGTTTACGAAGAATTAACACTGAAGCTTTCTTT

abundance: NA
j_gene: TRBJ2-3
v_gene: TRBV12-3/TRBV12-4
d_gene: NA
CDR3aa: CASSDGQSTQYF
CDR3nt: TGTGCCAGCAGCGACGGACAGAGCACGCAGTATTTT

abundance: NA
j_gene: TRBJ2-7
v_gene: TRBV5-6
d_gene: TRBD1
CDR3aa: CASSLYRGTYNEQYF
CDR3nt: TGTGCCAGCAGCTTGTACAGGGGGACCTACAATGAGCAGTACTTC

abundance: few
j_gene: TRBJ1-1
v_gene: TRBV29-1
d_gene: NA
CDR3aa: CSVGRTASGTEAFF
CDR3nt: TGCAGCGTTGGCCGGACAGCGAGCGGGACTGAAGCTTTCTTT

abundance: few
j_gene: TRBJ2-1
v_gene: TRBV20-1
d_gene: NA
CDR3aa: CSAQVVYNEQFF
CDR3nt: TGCAGTGCACAAGTAGTATACAATGAGCAGTTCTTC

abundance: many
j_gene: TRBJ2-3
v_gene: TRBV4-2
d_gene: NA
CDR3aa: CASSSIGGDTDTQYF
CDR3nt: TGTGCCAGCAGCTCCATTGGGGGCGACACAGATACGCAGTATTTT

abundance: once
j_gene: TRBJ2-1
v_gene: TRBV20-1
d_gene: NA
CDR3aa: CSASAQISHNEQFF
CDR3nt: TGCAGCGCTAGCGCCCAGATCTCCCACAATGAGCAGTTCTTC